A single sample gave rise to the 12 T cell receptor beta chains below, sequenced in a study of identical twins. MiXCR was run by TCRdb on the 5' RACE reads, yielding one entry per CDR3 protein. The sample holds about 720,000 distinct CDR3 sequences, around 8.6% seen once. These sequences were also reported in another study, on yellow fever vaccine responses in identical twins.

Sample: PBMCs. Receptors were obtained from a woman under 30 in good health.

The chain has TRBV7-8 and TRBJ2-5; a weak D match, TRBD2 (6 bases). V lost 4 bases to trimming and J lost 5 bases, with 20 bases between them. The germline CDR1 and CDR2 sequences are SGHVS and FQNEAQ. The CDR3 spans 16 residues. The CDR3 nucleotides are TGTGCCAGCAGCTCGCCCAGGGACTTCTACGGGGAGACCCAGTACTTC. Translated: CASSSPRDFYGETQYF.

This clonotype appeared a few times. The rearrangement joins TRBV3-1 to TRBJ2-7; TRBD1 might be the D (5 bases). V gave up 4 bases and J gave up 5 bases, with 12 bases separating them. The CDR3 extends over 13 amino acids. Germline V gene sequence: CDR1 LGHDT, CDR2 YNNKEL (reference sequence). The CDR3 sequence is CASSLAGWDEQYF. The DNA for the CDR3 is TGTGCCAGCAGCCTGGCAGGGTGGGACGAGCAGTACTTC.

The chain couples TRBV7-9 to TRBJ2-1; 7 bases fit TRBD2. Trimming cost V 7 bases and J 7 bases; bases outside gene matches: 7. This CDR3 has 13 residues. CDR1 is SEHNR, CDR2 FQNEAQ, per germline (reference sequence). CDR3 DNA: TGTGCCAGCAAACTAGCGCCTCAAAATGAGCAGTTCTTC. Translating it yields CASKLAPQNEQFF.

Details on this clonotype: A much larger clonotype is one base distant, so this may be a read error. The CDR3 DNA reads TGCAGCGTTGACTCCCCCGGATCCGGGGTGCTGTTTTTT. This gives the protein CSVDSPGSGVLFF. J is TRBJ2-2 and V is TRBV29-1; D perhaps matches TRBD2 (5 bases). This CDR3 contains 13 residues. CDR1 SQVTM and CDR2 ANQGSEA come from the germline V gene.

The V and J genes are TRBV7-2 and TRBJ2-7; TRBD1 is a possible D gene (5 bases). V was clipped by 10 bases and J by 0 bases, with 19 bases between them. The length of the CDR3 is 15 residues. Germline-derived CDR1 and CDR2 are SGHTA and FQGNSA. This chain's CDR3 is CAIITQGPSSYEQYF. CDR3 DNA: TGTGCCATAATCACGCAGGGTCCGAGCTCCTACGAGCAGTACTTC. The full variable domain, rest sourced from reference TRBV7-2 and TRBJ2-7, is GAGVSQSPSNKVTEKGKDVELRCDPISGHTALYWYRQSLGQGLEFLIYFQGNSAPDKSGLPSDRFSAERTGGSVSTLTIQRTQQEDSAVYLCAIITQGPSSYEQYFGPGTRLTVT.

Here the CDR3 reads CASSLAPRPNTGELFF. CDR3 sequence (DNA): TGTGCCAGCAGCTTAGCGCCGCGGCCGAACACCGGGGAGCTGTTTTTT. The chain has TRBV7-8 and TRBJ2-2; D ambiguous. The CDR3 runs 16 residues. Germline assignment: CDR1 SGHVS and CDR2 FQNEAQ. V lost 0 bases, J lost 0 bases, and 8 bases lay in between.

This clonotype was seen at least ten times. V gene TRBV7-6 combines with J gene TRBJ2-3; D not resolved. The CDR3 is 13 amino acids. The germline V gene encodes CDR1 SGHVS and CDR2 FNYEAQ. V was shortened by 6 bases and J by 5 bases, with 12 bases between the two germline ends. The CDR3 DNA sequence: TGTGCCAGCAGGCGGTCTCTGTTAGATACGCAGTATTTT. Its translation: CASRRSLLDTQYF.

The V call is TRBV7-2, the J call TRBJ2-5; D remains unclear. V lost 2 bases and J 1 base, leaving 11 bases between the germline ends. The CDR3 covers 15 residues. From germline, CDR1 is SGHTA and CDR2 FQGNSA. CDR3 protein: CASSLFLKAQETQYF. CDR3 in DNA: TGTGCCAGCAGCTTATTTTTAAAAGCCCAAGAGACCCAGTACTTC.

The table lists this clonotype with many counts. This chain connects TRBV6-1 to TRBJ2-5; 9 bases agree with TRBD1. The CDR3 totals 14 residues. With 5 bases clipped from V and 5 bases from J, the junction kept 6 bases outside the gene matches. CDR1 and CDR2 from the germline V gene are MNHNS and SASEGT. The CDR3 protein is CASSPGQGFETQYF. As DNA, the CDR3 is TGTGCCAGCAGTCCGGGACAGGGATTCGAGACCCAGTACTTC.

This rearrangement joins TRBV10-3 to TRBJ1-1; D ambiguous. CDR3 length: 11 residues. CDR1 is ENHRY, CDR2 SYGVKD, per germline. Trimming shortened V by 11 bases and J by 0 bases, and 7 bases separated the two germline ends. The CDR3: CAVGLNTEAFF. DNA of the CDR3: TGTGCCGTCGGGCTGAACACTGAAGCTTTCTTT.

Ten or more counts support this clonotype. V is TRBV12-3 or TRBV12-4 and J is TRBJ2-1; perhaps TRBD2 as D (6 bases). The CDR3 covers 13 residues. V was trimmed by 6 bases and J by 6 bases, leaving 12 bases between them. CDR3 nucleotides: TGTGCCAGCAGCCCCCGGAGGGTCAATGAGCAGTTCTTC. Translation gives CASSPRRVNEQFF.

There are many counts of this clonotype. J is TRBJ2-1 and V is TRBV29-1; TRBD2 is a possible D gene (5 bases). V dropped 3 bases and J dropped 12 bases, with 15 bases sitting between them. Germline CDR1 reads SQVTM; CDR2 reads ANQGSEA. The length of the CDR3 is 12 residues. The CDR3, as DNA: TGCAGCGTTGATCTGGGAGCCAGCAGGCAGTTCTTC. Its protein product is CSVDLGASRQFF.